This paragraph covers one T cell receptor beta chain sequence. Germline V gives CDR1 MRHNA, CDR2 SNTAGT. The CDR3 is 15 residues long. The sample originates from a study of T cells expressing NK-cell markers. TCRdb reprocessed the 5' RACE reads and reports one entry per CDR3 protein, with no DNA. The sample totals 500,000 to 700,000 distinct CDR3 sequences. The sample consisted of blood T cells: a sorted CD56 or NKG2C T cell subset, CD4+ or CD8+ T cells, or bulk PBMC T cells (not recorded which). The origin of this receptor is a man in his late teens or twenties in good health. This chain joins TRBV6-4 and TRBJ2-2. This chain's CDR3 is CASSEAADNTGELFF.